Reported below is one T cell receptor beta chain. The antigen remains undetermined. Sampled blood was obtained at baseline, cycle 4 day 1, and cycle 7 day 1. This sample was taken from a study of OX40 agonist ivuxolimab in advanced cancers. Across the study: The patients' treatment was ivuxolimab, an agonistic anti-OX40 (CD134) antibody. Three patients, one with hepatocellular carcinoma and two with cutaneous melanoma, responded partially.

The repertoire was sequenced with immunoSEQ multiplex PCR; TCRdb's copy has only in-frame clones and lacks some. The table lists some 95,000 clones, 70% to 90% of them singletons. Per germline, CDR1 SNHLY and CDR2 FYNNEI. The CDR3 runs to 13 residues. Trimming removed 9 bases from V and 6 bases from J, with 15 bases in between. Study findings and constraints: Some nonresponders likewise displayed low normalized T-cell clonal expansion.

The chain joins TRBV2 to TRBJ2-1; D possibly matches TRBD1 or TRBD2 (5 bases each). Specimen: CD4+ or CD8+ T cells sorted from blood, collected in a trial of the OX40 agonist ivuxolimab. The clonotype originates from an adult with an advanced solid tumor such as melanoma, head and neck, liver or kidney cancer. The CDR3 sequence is CARNRDRINEQFF. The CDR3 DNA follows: TGTGCCAGGAACCGGGACCGGATCAATGAGCAGTTCTTC.